The text below deals with one TCR beta chain. As yet, its antigen is unknown. This sample is drawn from a study of cytomegalovirus exposure and HLA in healthy donors. Overall study results and limits: Information on immune exposure was restricted to one variable (CMV serostatus).

The study ran its PCR with 60 Vbeta and 13 Jbeta primers. As handled by the study authors: A later analysis tallied approximately 87 million unique TCR beta chains, 8.5 million to 11 million of them shared. Here immunoSEQ multiplex PCR was the method, and the copy in TCRdb shows in-frame clones only, minus some. The D gene and trimming were derived from the DNA, and the V and J assignments and clone size from that table. This table has about 140,000 clones, 80% appearing once. The sequence was collected from a woman aged 40 to 49 in good health and CMV-seronegative. The sample taken for sequencing was PBMCs.

In nucleotides, the CDR3 is TGTGCCAGCAGCCAAGAATGGGCAGAAACAGATACGCAGTATTTT. Its translation is CASSQEWAETDTQYF. The J gene is TRBJ2-3, the V gene TRBV4-2; no firm D call. The germline V gene encodes CDR1 LGHNA and CDR2 YNFKEQ. V lost 0 bases and J lost 3, with 10 bases in between. The CDR3 spans 15 residues.